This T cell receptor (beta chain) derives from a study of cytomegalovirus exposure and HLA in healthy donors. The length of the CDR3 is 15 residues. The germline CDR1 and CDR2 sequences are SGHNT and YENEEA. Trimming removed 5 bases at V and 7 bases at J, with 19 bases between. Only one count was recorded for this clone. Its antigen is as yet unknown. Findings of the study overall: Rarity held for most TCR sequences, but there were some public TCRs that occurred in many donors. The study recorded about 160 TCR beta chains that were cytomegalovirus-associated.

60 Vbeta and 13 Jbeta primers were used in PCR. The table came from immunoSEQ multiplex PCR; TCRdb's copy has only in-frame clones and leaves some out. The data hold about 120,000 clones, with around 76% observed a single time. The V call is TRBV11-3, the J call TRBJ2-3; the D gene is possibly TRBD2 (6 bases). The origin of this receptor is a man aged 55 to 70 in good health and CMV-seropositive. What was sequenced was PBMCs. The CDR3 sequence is CASSPSGGYGNTQYF. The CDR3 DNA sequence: TGTGCCAGCAGCCCCTCCGGGGGATATGGGAATACGCAGTATTTT.